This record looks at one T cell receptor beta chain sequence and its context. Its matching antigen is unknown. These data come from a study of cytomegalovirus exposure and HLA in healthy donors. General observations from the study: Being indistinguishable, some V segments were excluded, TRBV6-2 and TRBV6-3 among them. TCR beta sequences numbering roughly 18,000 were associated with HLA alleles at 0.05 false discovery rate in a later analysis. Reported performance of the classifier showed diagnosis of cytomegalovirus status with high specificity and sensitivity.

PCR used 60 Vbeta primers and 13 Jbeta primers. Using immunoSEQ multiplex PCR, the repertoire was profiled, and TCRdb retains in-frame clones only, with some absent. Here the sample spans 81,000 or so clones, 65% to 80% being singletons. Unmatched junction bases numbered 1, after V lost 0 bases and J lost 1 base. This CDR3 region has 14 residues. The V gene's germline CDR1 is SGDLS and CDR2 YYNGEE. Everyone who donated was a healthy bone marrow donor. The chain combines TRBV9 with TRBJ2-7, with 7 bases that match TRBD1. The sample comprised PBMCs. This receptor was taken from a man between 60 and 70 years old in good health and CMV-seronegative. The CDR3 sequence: CASSVGDRSYEQYF. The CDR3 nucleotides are TGTGCCAGCAGCGTAGGGGACAGATCCTACGAGCAGTACTTC.